The clone carrying this T cell receptor beta chain ranks as medium-sized (0.01 to 0.1%). Pregnant or lactating patients were excluded, as were those with uncontrolled infection or other autoimmune disease. Amplified regions were TCR beta CDR3 sequences from RNA transcripts. First-round RT-PCR with HTBI primers amplified the TCR CDR3 region. TCRdb processed the multiplex PCR reads anew with MiXCR; each CDR3 protein has one entry. This sample carries about 52,000 distinct CDR3 sequences, less than 50% of them seen once, and the ten largest clones take 8% to 10%. The entry originates in a study of T cells in Graves' hyperthyroidism and ophthalmopathy. Sequencing was performed on blood. The origin of this receptor is a woman aged 45-65 years with Graves' ophthalmopathy.

CDR3 loop: CAISGQGDYEQYF. The CDR3 nucleotides read TGTGCCATCAGTGGCCAGGGGGACTACGAGCAGTACTTC. The genes are TRBV10-3 and TRBJ2-7; TRBD1 agrees at 7 bases. The CDR3 has 13 amino acids. Germline CDR1 ENHRY, CDR2 SYGVKD. V shed 4 bases, J shed 3 bases, and the junction held 3 bases outside the gene matches.